This entry concerns a single T cell receptor (beta chain). The target antigen is unknown. These data come from a study of regulatory T cells in long-lasting Graves disease. Study-wide results and caveats: Segments TRBV28, TRBJ1-2 and TRBJ2-5 showed preferential usage in persistent disease.

Arm-PCR of CDR3 regions and iRepertoire HTBI primers were used to build TCR beta libraries. TCRdb ran MiXCR on the multiplex PCR reads and lists one entry per CDR3 protein. The sample lists some 600,000 distinct CDR3 sequences; about 15% were seen once. Stated time point: newly diagnosed GD, antithyroid drugs for less than 3 months. The TCR library used RNA extracted from PBMCs. With EDTA tubes as the receptacles, 7.5 to 9 milliliters of peripheral blood were drawn. Germline V gene lookup returns CDR1 DFQATT and CDR2 SNEGSKA (reference sequence). This CDR3 spans 14 amino acids. The V segment lost 7 bases and the J segment 3 bases; nucleotides outside the gene matches: 7. The same data also contributed to another study, on T cells in Graves' hyperthyroidism and ophthalmopathy. That work adds: For the diagnoses, clinical symptoms, serum thyroxine and TRAb, thyroid ultrasound and orbital computed tomography were used. The TCR CDR3 first-round RT-PCR relied on the HTBI primer set.

The V and J genes are TRBV20-1 and TRBJ2-2; 8 nucleotides line up with TRBD1. The receptor's source is a man younger than 30 with Graves disease. The sequences come from peripheral blood mononuclear cells (PBMCs), collected at new diagnosis, from a patient treated with antithyroid drugs. The DNA of the CDR3 is TGCAGTGTGACCAGGGGGCGCTACACCGGGGAGCTGTTTTTT. Translated, it gives CSVTRGRYTGELFF.